The 17 T cell receptor beta chains listed next were all sequenced from one sample in a study of cytomegalovirus exposure and HLA in healthy donors. With 60 Vbeta and 13 Jbeta primers, the PCR was carried out. TCRdb's copy holds only in-frame clones and misses some; the assay was immunoSEQ multiplex PCR. The sample has around 150,000 clones, about 80% seen once. The sample taken for sequencing was PBMCs. Receptor source: a man younger than 45 in good health and CMV-seronegative.

This chain connects TRBV28 to TRBJ2-1, with D possibly matching TRBD1 (5 bases). The germline gives CDR1 MDHEN, CDR2 SYDVKM. The V end lost 5 bases, the J end lost 2 bases, and 19 bases lay between the germline ends. This CDR3 has 17 residues. The CDR3 DNA reads TGTGCCAGCAGTCCTTCTAGATGGGGCAATCCCTACAATGAGCAGTTCTTC. Protein product: CASSPSRWGNPYNEQFF.

The chain joins TRBV7-2 to TRBJ2-6; 12 nucleotides match TRBD1. This CDR3 spans 17 amino acids. Losses at the gene ends were 5 bases for V and 3 bases for J; bases not matched to a gene: 5. CDR1 is SGHTA, CDR2 FQGNSA, per germline. In DNA form, the CDR3 reads TGTGCCAGCAGCAATCGGGACAGGGGGCTTGGGGCCAACGTCCTGACTTTC. This translates into CASSNRDRGLGANVLTF.

This chain uses TRBV5-4 with TRBJ2-1, with a possible D match to TRBD2 (6 bases). In germline, CDR1 is SGHNT, CDR2 YYREEE (reference sequence). The CDR3 has 14 residues. V was cut by 4 bases and J by 7 bases, with 15 bases left in between. CDR3 sequence: CASSVPGTQNEQFF. As DNA, the CDR3 is TGTGCCAGCAGCGTGCCCGGGACTCAAAATGAGCAGTTCTTC. The whole variable domain, filled in from reference TRBV5-4 and TRBJ2-1, reads ETGVTQSPTHLIKTRGQQVTLRCSSQSGHNTVSWYQQALGQGPQFIFQYYREEENGRGNFPPRFSGLQFPNYSSELNVNALELDDSALYLCASSVPGTQNEQFFGPGTRLTVL.

The gene calls are TRBV5-6 and TRBJ1-6; 12 bases agree with TRBD1. Germline trimming cut 0 bases from V and 3 bases from J; bases unmatched to any gene: 7. Per the germline V gene, CDR1 is SGHDT and CDR2 is YYEEEE. The CDR3 length is 19 residues. The CDR3 coding sequence is TGTGCCAGCAGCTTGGTGGGACAGGGGGCTTCCGGCTATAATTCACCCCTCCACTTT. Translating it yields CASSLVGQGASGYNSPLHF.

This clone turned up a few times. The chain couples TRBV27 to TRBJ2-3; 10 bases match TRBD2. This CDR3 has 16 amino acids. The V segment lost 6 bases and the J segment 2 bases; nucleotides outside the gene matches: 8. The germline gives CDR1 MNHEY, CDR2 SMNVEV (reference sequence). CDR3 DNA: TGTGCCAGCAGCCGCTCTAGCGGGGGATACACAGATACGCAGTATTTT. Translated: CASSRSSGGYTDTQYF.

The rearrangement uses TRBV28 and TRBJ1-1; 8 bases agree with TRBD1. V lost 2 bases and J lost 4; bases outside the gene matches: 3. Germline-derived CDR1 and CDR2 are MDHEN and SYDVKM. The CDR3 extends over 14 amino acids. CDR3 sequence (DNA): TGTGCCAGCAGTTTAACAGGGGGGGCCACTGAAGCTTTCTTT. Translating it yields CASSLTGGATEAFF.

This rearrangement joins TRBV2 to TRBJ1-4; 10 bases are a match to TRBD1. This CDR3 is 14 amino acids long. The germline CDR1 and CDR2 sequences are SNHLY and FYNNEI. J lost 8 bases, V lost 6 bases, and 6 bases had no gene match. Here the CDR3 DNA reads TGTGCCAGCAGGGACAGGGGGAATGGGGAAAAACTGTTTTTT. Its protein product is CASRDRGNGEKLFF.

This clone was counted between two and nine times. The J gene is TRBJ1-5, the V gene TRBV9, with TRBD1 identical over 8 bases. V trimming: 4 bases; J trimming: 6 bases; junction bases outside the gene matches: 6. This CDR3 has 14 amino acids. Germline V gene sequence: CDR1 SGDLS, CDR2 YYNGEE. CDR3 sequence: CASSLTGVGQPQHF. For the CDR3, the DNA is TGTGCCAGCAGCTTGACAGGGGTCGGTCAGCCCCAGCATTTT.

This clone came up once. V gene TRBV4-1 combines with J gene TRBJ2-4; perhaps TRBD1 as D (6 bases). The CDR3 is 15 residues long. The V and J ends lost 4 bases and 0 bases respectively, with 10 bases between them. CDR1 MGHRA and CDR2 YSYEKL come from the germline V gene. As DNA, the CDR3 is TGCGCCAGCAGCCCGCGGACAGTAGCCAAAAACATTCAGTACTTC. It is translated as CASSPRTVAKNIQYF.

CDR3 loop: CASSEPQGRNEQFF. CDR3 coding DNA: TGTGCCAGCAGTGAACCTCAGGGGCGAAATGAGCAGTTCTTC. The genes are TRBV25-1 and TRBJ2-1, with a tentative D call TRBD1 (6 bases). Deletions cut 2 bases from V and 7 bases from J, with 12 bases between. Germline values: CDR1 MGHDK, CDR2 SYGVNS. The length of the CDR3 is 14 residues.

The chain uses TRBV6-6 and TRBJ1-4, with 7 bases lining up with TRBD1. There are 14 residues in the CDR3. V shed 7 bases and J 5 bases; nucleotides not matched to a gene: 7. The germline V gene has CDR1 MNHNY and CDR2 SVGAGI (reference sequence). In DNA form, the CDR3 reads TGTGCCAGCATAGACAGGGCGGGGAATGAAAAACTGTTTTTT. It codes for CASIDRAGNEKLFF.

This clone was seen just once. J is TRBJ2-1 and V is TRBV10-3; D is unresolved. CDR1 and CDR2 (germline): ENHRY, SYGVKD. The length of the CDR3 is 16 residues. Trimming pared 2 bases from V and 1 base from J, leaving 12 bases between. CDR3 nucleotide sequence: TGTGCCATCAGTGAGGGGCCTGGTGGTTCCTACAATGAGCAGTTCTTC. Translated, it gives CAISEGPGGSYNEQFF.

The chain combines TRBV7-8 with TRBJ2-5; TRBD1 aligns across 7 bases. CDR3 length: 14 residues. Unmatched junction bases numbered 7, after V lost 5 bases and J lost 4 bases. Germline assignment: CDR1 SGHVS and CDR2 FQNEAQ. The CDR3 nucleotides read TGTGCCAGCAGCCCCCCGGGACAGCTAGAGACCCAGTACTTC. This encodes CASSPPGQLETQYF.

The chain employs TRBV5-4 and TRBJ2-3; D not resolved. V dropped 4 bases and J dropped 5 bases, with 5 bases sitting between them. CDR1 is SGHNT and CDR2 is YYREEE in the germline V gene (reference sequence). CDR3 length equals 11 residues. The CDR3 loop is CASSPGDTQYF. The CDR3 DNA reads as TGTGCCAGCAGCCCCGGAGATACGCAGTATTTT.

The chain is built from TRBV12-5 and TRBJ2-1; possibly TRBD1 for D (5 bases). The V end was cut by 1 base, the J end by 2 bases, with 9 bases between. This CDR3 has 15 residues. Germline V gene lookup returns CDR1 LGHNT and CDR2 FRNRAP. The CDR3 spells CASGLGQTPYNEQFF. In nucleotides, the CDR3 is TGTGCTAGTGGTTTGGGACAGACACCCTACAATGAGCAGTTCTTC. The variable domain in full, with the rest retrieved from reference TRBV12-5 and TRBJ2-1, is DARVTQTPRHKVTEMGQEVTMRCQPILGHNTVFWYRQTMMQGLELLAYFRNRAPLDDSGMPKDRFSAEMPDATLATLKIQPSEPRDSAVYFCASGLGQTPYNEQFFGPGTRLTVL.

V is TRBV27 and J is TRBJ2-5; 9 positions match TRBD1. Matching the DNA end better, TRBJ2-7 makes the J call doubtful. Looked up from germline, CDR1 is MNHEY and CDR2 is SMNVEV (reference sequence). The CDR3 is 16 amino acids. Here the CDR3 reads CASSFQGTGRRGEQYF. Here the CDR3 DNA reads TGTGCCAGCAGTTTCCAAGGGACAGGGCGGCGAGGCGAGCAGTACTTC.

The genes are TRBV30 and TRBJ1-2; D not certain. Trimming left V 5 bases short and J 7 bases short, with 14 bases between. The length of the CDR3 is 12 residues. Germline loops: CDR1 GTSNPN, CDR2 SVGIG (reference sequence). DNA for the CDR3: TGTGCCTGGGTGGGCCCCCAGAGTGGCTACACCTTC. Protein: CAWVGPQSGYTF.